This T cell receptor beta chain was obtained from a study of blood T cell repertoires in COVID-19. The CDR3 loop spans 15 amino acids. TCRdb's table, derived via immunoSEQ multiplex PCR, lists solely in-frame clones and lacks some. The profile covers 86,000 or so clones, with 91% appearing a single time and under 2.5% taken by the ten largest. The TCR originated in a woman between 50 and 59 years old in a cohort sampled during active COVID-19. The V gene is TRBV21-1, the J gene TRBJ1-2. TRBV21-1 is recorded as a pseudogene. Sequencing input: peripheral blood. In DNA form, the CDR3 reads TGTGCCAGCCCTCGGCGGGGGGCGCAGAACTATGGCTACACCTTC. Encoded protein: CASPRRGAQNYGYTF.